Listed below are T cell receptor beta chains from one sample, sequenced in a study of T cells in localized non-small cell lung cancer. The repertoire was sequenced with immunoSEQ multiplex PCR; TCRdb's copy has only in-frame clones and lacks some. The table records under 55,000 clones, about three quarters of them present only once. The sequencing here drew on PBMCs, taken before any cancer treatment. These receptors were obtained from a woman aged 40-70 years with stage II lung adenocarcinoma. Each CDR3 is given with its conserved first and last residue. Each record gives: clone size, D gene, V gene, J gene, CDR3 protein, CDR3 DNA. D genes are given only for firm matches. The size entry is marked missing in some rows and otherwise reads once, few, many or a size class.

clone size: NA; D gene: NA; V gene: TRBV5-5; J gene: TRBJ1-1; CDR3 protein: CASSFQGSNTEAFF; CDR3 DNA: TGTGCCAGCAGCTTCCAGGGTTCGAACACTGAAGCTTTCTTT
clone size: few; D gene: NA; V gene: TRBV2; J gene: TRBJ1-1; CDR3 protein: CASRADRNTEAFF; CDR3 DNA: TGTGCCAGCAGGGCTGACAGGAACACTGAAGCTTTCTTT
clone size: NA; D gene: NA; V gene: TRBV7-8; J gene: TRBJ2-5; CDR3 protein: CASSPGGTQYF; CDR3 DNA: TGTGCCAGCAGCCCCGGGGGGACCCAGTACTTC
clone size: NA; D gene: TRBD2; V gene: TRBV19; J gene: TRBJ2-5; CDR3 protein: CASSSGGAGETQYF; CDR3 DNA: TGTGCCAGTAGTAGCGGGGGGGCGGGAGAGACCCAGTACTTC
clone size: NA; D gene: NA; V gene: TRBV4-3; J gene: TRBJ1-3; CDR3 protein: CASSHSTGPSGNTIYF; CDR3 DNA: TGCGCCAGCAGCCATAGTACAGGGCCCTCTGGAAACACCATATATTTT
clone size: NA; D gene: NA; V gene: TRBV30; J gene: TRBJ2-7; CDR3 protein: CAWSRGPGEQYF; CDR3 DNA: TGTGCCTGGAGCCGGGGGCCGGGGGAGCAGTACTTC
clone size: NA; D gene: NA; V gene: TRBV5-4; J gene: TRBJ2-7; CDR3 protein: CASSETTGTDEQYF; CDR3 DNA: TGTGCCAGCAGCGAGACGACGGGGACGGACGAGCAGTACTTC
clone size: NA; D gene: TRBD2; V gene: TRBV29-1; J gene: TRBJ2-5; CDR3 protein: CSVEALAGGSIALETQYF; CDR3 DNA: TGCAGCGTTGAGGCACTAGCGGGGGGTTCCATCGCTTTGGAGACCCAGTACTTC
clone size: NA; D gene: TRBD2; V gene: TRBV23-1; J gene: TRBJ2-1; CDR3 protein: CASSQGGLAGGRGYNEQFF; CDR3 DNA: TGCGCCAGCAGTCAAGGAGGACTAGCGGGGGGGCGCGGTTACAATGAGCAGTTCTTC
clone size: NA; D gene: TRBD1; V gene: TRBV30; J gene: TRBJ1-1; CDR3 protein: CAWRMIGTGTVNTEAFF; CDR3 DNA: TGTGCCTGGAGGATGATCGGGACAGGGACGGTGAACACTGAAGCTTTCTTT
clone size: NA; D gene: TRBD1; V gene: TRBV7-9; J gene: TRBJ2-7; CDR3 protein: CASSTTLETGGFYEQYF; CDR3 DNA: TGTGCCAGCAGCACCACCCTCGAGACAGGGGGCTTCTACGAGCAGTACTTC
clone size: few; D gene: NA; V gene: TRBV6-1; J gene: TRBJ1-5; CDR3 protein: CASSGQTLANSNQPQHF; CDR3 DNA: TGTGCCAGCAGTGGACAGACCCTAGCTAATAGCAATCAGCCCCAGCATTTT
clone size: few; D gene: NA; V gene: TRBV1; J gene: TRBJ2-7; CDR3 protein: CTSSHARDLTYEQYF; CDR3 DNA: TGCACCAGCAGCCATGCCCGAGACTTGACCTACGAGCAGTACTTC
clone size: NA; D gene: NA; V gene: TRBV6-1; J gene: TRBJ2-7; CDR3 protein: CASSEDIRAYEQYF; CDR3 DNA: TGTGCCAGCAGTGAAGATATCAGGGCCTACGAGCAGTACTTC
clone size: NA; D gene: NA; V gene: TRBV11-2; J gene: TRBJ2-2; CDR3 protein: CASSFQGAGGELFF; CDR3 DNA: TGTGCCAGCAGCTTTCAAGGGGCTGGCGGGGAGCTGTTTTTT
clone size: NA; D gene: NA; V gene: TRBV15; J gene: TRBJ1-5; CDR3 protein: CASNAGLEDQPQHF; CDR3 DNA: TGTGCCAGCAACGCAGGGTTGGAAGATCAGCCCCAGCATTTT
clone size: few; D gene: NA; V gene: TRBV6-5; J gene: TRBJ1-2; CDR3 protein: CASSFGVSYGYTF; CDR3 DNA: TGTGCCAGCAGTTTCGGGGTTAGCTATGGCTACACCTTC